These T cell receptor beta chains were read from a single sample in a study of OX40 agonist ivuxolimab in advanced cancers. Assay used: immunoSEQ multiplex PCR; TCRdb lists only in-frame clones, some missing. The repertoire consists of approximately 59,000 clones, with 85% occurring once and the leading ten covering roughly 3.5%. The sequenced sample was CD4+ or CD8+ T cells sorted from blood, obtained in a trial of the OX40 agonist ivuxolimab. The receptors stem from an adult with an advanced solid tumor such as melanoma, head and neck, liver or kidney cancer. Each CDR3 is given without its conserved first and last residue. D genes are given only for firm matches.

cdr3_length d_call j_call v_call cdr3_aa
11 - TRBJ2-1 TRBV2 ARRRGSYNEQF
15 - TRBJ2-7 TRBV5-5 ASSLGAGTSNLYEQY
11 TRBD1 TRBJ1-1 TRBV29-1 SGIPGQGEQAF
12 - TRBJ1-1 TRBV30 AWSTLWGNTEAF
14 TRBD1 TRBJ2-3 TRBV9 ASSSPGTAEGDTQY
11 - TRBJ1-1 TRBV28 ASSTQGLGEAF
12 TRBD1 TRBJ1-2 TRBV30 AWGNTGGRGGYT
11 TRBD1 TRBJ1-3 TRBV2 ASSWTGFNTIY
12 TRBD1 TRBJ1-3 TRBV30 AWSKTGDGNTIY
14 - TRBJ2-2 TRBV28 ASSGQGLADTGELF
16 - TRBJ2-2 TRBV12-2 ASRLVFRGLPNTGELF
9 - TRBJ2-7 TRBV28 ASSFGDEQY
11 - TRBJ2-7 TRBV10-3 ATGDLSPYEQY
13 TRBD1 TRBJ2-2 TRBV7-2 ASSFGDRNNGELF
11 - TRBJ2-5 TRBV14 ASSRDELETQY
13 - TRBJ1-1 TRBV6-1 ASSEVGTENTEAF
13 - TRBJ2-7 TRBV27 ASSLTGDSAYEQY
15 TRBD2 TRBJ2-1 TRBV13 ASSLVLAGGLTNEQF
13 - TRBJ1-5 TRBV7-9 ASSSRDQLNQPQH
13 - TRBJ2-1 TRBV4-1 ASSQAGTEIGEQF
14 - TRBJ2-4 TRBV4-1 ASSPGGRGAKNIQY
12 TRBD1 TRBJ1-2 TRBV15 ATSREETGDGYT
11 - TRBJ2-3 TRBV7-9 ASSLEMADTQY
14 TRBD2 TRBJ2-1 TRBV7-3 ASSSPAGLAGDEQF
16 TRBD2 TRBJ2-1 TRBV14 ASSQPRLAGGRPNEQF
13 TRBD2 TRBJ2-1 TRBV2 ASSVLAGVYNEQF
10 - TRBJ2-3 TRBV4-2 ASSQEIDTQY
12 - TRBJ2-4 TRBV11-1 ASSLTGVPNIQY
14 - TRBJ2-2 TRBV28 ASSSGALGRSGELF
13 - TRBJ2-7 TRBV7-6 ASSPRGASSYEQY
14 TRBD2 TRBJ2-1 TRBV28 ASSSAGLAPDNEQF
11 - TRBJ2-2 TRBV11-3 ASSRSRTGELF
9 - TRBJ2-7 TRBV10-2 ASRVAHEQY
11 - TRBJ2-3 TRBV11-2 ASSETRDGTQY
11 - TRBJ2-5 TRBV9 ASSLGEQETQY